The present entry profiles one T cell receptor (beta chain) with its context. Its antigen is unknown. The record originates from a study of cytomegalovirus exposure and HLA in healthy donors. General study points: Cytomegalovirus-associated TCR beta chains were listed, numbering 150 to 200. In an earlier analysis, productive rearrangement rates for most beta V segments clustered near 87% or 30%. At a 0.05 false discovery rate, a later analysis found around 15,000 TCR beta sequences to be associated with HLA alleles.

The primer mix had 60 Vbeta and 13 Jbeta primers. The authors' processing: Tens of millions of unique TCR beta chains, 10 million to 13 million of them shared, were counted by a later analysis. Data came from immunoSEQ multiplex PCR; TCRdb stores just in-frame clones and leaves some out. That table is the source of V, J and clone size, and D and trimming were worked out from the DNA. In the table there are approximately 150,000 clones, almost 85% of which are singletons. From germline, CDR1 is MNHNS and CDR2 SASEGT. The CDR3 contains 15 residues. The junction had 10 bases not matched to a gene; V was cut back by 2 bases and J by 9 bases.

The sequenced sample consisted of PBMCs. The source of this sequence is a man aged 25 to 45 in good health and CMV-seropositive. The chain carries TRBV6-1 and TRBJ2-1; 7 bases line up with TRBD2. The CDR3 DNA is TGTGCCAGCAGTGAATATATCGTGGGAGGGGTTGAGCAGTTCTTC. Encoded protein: CASSEYIVGGVEQFF.